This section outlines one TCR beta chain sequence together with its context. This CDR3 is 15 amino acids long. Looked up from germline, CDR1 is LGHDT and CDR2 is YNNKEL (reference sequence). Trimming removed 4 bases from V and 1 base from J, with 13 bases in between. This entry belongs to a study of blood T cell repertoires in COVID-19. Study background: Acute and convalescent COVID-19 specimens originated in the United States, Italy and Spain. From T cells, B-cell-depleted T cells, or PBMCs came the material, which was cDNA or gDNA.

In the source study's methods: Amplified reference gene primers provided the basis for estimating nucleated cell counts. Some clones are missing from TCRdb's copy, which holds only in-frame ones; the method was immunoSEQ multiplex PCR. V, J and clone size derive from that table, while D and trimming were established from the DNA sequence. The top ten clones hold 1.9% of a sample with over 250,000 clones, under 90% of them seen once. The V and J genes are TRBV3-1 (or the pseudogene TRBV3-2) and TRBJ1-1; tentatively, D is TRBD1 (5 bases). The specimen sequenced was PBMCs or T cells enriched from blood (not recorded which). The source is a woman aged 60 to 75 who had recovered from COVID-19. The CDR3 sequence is CASSPTDRSNTEAFF. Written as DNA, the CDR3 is TGTGCCAGCAGCCCCACAGACAGATCGAACACTGAAGCTTTCTTT.